The 3 T cell receptor beta chains below were found in one sample sequenced in a study of blood T cell repertoires in COVID-19. The repertoire was sequenced with immunoSEQ multiplex PCR; TCRdb's copy has only in-frame clones and lacks some. This sample has some 230,000 clones, with 80% to 90% found just once. Sample: PBMCs or T cells enriched from blood (not recorded which). The receptors were gathered from a woman under 30 in a cohort exposed to, infected with or recovered from COVID-19 (not recorded which).

This clone has only one observation. This chain links TRBV30 with TRBJ1-1; D is undetermined. Germline-derived CDR1 and CDR2 are GTSNPN and SVGIG (reference sequence). Deletions cut 3 bases from V and 10 bases from J, with 15 bases between. The CDR3 runs to 12 residues. CDR3 sequence reads: CAWRTQQEGAFF. The CDR3 DNA is TGTGCCTGGAGAACCCAACAAGAGGGAGCTTTCTTT.

The chain carries TRBV24-1 and TRBJ2-5; 12 positions match TRBD1. V lost 6 bases and J lost 5; bases outside the gene matches: 6. This CDR3 contains 15 residues. Germline CDR1 and CDR2: KGHDR and SFDVKD. CDR3 sequence (DNA): TGTGCCACCAGTAGTGGGACAGGGGGCATTGAGACCCAGTACTTC. This codes for CATSSGTGGIETQYF.

The chain is built from TRBV5-1 and TRBJ1-4; TRBD1 is a possible D gene (5 bases). CDR1 and CDR2 (germline): SGHRS, YFSETQ. There are 14 residues in the CDR3. V was trimmed by 2 bases and J by 4 bases, leaving 9 bases between them. In DNA, the CDR3 is TGCGCCAGCAGCTTAGGGGAAATTAATGAAAAACTGTTTTTT. Amino acid sequence: CASSLGEINEKLFF.